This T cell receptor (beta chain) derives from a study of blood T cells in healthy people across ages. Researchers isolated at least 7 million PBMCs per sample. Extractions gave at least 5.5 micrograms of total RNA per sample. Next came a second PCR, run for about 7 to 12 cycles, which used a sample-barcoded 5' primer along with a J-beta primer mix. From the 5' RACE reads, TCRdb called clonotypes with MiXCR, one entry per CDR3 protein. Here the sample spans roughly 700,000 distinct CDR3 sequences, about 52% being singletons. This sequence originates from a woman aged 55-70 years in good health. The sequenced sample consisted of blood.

The CDR3 DNA reads as TGCGCCAGCAGCCGGCGCACAGGAATTAATAACTACGAGCAGTACTTC. Encoded protein: CASSRRTGINNYEQYF. This chain links TRBV5-1 with TRBJ2-7; a possible D gene is TRBD1 (5 bases). The CDR3 sequence is 16 residues long. The germline gives CDR1 SGHRS, CDR2 YFSETQ. V lost 4 bases, J lost 3 bases, and 20 bases lay in between.